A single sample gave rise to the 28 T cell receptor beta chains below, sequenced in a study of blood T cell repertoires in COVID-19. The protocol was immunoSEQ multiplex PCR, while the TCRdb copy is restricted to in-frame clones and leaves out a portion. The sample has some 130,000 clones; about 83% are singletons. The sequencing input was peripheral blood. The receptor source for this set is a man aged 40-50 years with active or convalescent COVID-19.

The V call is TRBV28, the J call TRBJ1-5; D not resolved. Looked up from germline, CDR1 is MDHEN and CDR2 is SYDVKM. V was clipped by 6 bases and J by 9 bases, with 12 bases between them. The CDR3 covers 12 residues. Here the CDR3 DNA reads TGTGCCAGCAGCCCAAGCGAAGGGCCCCAGCATTTT. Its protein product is CASSPSEGPQHF.

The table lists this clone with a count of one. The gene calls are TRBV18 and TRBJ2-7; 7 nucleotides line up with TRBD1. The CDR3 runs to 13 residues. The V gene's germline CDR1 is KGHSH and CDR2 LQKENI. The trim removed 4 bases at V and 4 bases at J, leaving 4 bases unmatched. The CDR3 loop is CASSHNRGYEQYF. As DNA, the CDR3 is TGTGCCAGCTCACACAACAGGGGATACGAGCAGTACTTC.

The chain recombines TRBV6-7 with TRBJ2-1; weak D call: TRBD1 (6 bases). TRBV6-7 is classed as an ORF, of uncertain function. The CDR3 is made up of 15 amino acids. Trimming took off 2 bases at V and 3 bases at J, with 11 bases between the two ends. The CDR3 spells CASSYGQWIYNEQFF. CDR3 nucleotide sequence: TGTGCCAGCAGTTACGGACAGTGGATCTACAATGAGCAGTTCTTC.

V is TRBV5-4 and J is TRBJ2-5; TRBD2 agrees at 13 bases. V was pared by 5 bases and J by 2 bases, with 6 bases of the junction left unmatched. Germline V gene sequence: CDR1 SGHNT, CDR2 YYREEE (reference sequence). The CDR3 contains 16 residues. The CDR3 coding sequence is TGTGCCAGCAGTCCCGGACTAGCGGGGGTACAAGAGACCCAGTACTTC. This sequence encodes CASSPGLAGVQETQYF.

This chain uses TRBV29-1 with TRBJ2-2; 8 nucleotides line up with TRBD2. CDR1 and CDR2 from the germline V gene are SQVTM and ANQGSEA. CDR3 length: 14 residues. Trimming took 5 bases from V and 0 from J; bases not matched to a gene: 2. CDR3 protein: CSVIAGSNTGELFF. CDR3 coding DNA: TGCAGCGTTATAGCGGGGTCGAACACCGGGGAGCTGTTTTTT.

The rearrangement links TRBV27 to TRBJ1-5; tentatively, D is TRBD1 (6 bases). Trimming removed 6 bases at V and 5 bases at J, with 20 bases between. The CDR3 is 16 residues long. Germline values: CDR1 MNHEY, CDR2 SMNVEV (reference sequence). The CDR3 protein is CASSRNPGQHHQPQHF. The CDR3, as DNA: TGTGCCAGCAGCCGCAACCCGGGACAACATCATCAGCCCCAGCATTTT.

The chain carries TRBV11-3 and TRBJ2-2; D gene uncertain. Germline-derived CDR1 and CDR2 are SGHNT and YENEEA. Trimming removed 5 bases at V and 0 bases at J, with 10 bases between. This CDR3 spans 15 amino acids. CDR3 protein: CASSPSTANTGELFF. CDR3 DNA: TGTGCCAGCAGCCCGAGCACAGCGAACACCGGGGAGCTGTTTTTT.

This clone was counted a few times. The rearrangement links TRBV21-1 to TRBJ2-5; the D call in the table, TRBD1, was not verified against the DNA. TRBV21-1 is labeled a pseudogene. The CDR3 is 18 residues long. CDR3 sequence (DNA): TGTGCCAGCAGCAAAGGAAGAAGGCGGCAGGGTCCAGCGGAGACCCAGTACTTC. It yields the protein CASSKGRRRQGPAETQYF.

CDR3 sequence: CAISAGGQETQYF. CDR3 coding DNA: TGTGCCATCAGTGCAGGTGGTCAAGAGACCCAGTACTTC. The chain couples TRBV10-3 to TRBJ2-5, with unresolved D. Germline V CDR1 and CDR2: ENHRY, SYGVKD. The length of the CDR3 is 13 residues. Trimming left V 4 bases short and J 2 bases short, with 8 bases between.

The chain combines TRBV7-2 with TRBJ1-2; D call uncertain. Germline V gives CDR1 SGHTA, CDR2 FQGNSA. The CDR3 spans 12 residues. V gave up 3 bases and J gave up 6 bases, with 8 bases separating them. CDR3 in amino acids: CASSLSLDGYTF. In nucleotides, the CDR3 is TGTGCCAGCAGCTTGAGTTTAGATGGCTACACCTTC.

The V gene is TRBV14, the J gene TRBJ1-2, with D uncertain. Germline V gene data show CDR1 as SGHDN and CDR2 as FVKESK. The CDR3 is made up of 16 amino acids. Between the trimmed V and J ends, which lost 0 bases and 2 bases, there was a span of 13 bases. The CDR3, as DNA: TGTGCCAGCAGCCAAGATGGACTCGGTTCAAACTATGGCTACACCTTC. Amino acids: CASSQDGLGSNYGYTF. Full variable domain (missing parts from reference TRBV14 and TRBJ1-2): EAGVTQFPSHSVIEKGQTVTLRCDPISGHDNLYWYRRVMGKEIKFLLHFVKESKQDESGMPNNRFLAERTGGTYSTLKVQPAELEDSGVYFCASSQDGLGSNYGYTFGSGTRLTVV.

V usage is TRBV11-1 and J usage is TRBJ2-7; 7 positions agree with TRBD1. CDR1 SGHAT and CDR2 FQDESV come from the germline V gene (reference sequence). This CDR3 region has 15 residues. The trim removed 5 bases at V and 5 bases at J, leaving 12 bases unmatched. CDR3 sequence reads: CASSPRPGTDHEQYF. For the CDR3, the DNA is TGTGCCAGCAGCCCAAGACCTGGGACAGACCACGAGCAGTACTTC.

CDR3 residues: CASSLRGNLNTEAFF. CDR3 coding DNA: TGTGCCAGCAGCTTGAGGGGGAACCTGAACACTGAAGCTTTCTTT. The genes are TRBV5-6 and TRBJ1-1; a weak D match, TRBD1 (6 bases). Germline CDR1 SGHDT, CDR2 YYEEEE. This CDR3 is built from 15 residues. Trimming removed 1 base from V and 0 bases from J, with 10 bases in between.

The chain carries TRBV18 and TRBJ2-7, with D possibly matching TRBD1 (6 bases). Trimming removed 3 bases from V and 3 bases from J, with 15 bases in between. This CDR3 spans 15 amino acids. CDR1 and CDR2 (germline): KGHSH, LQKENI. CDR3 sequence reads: CASSPQAGTLYEQYF. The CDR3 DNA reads TGTGCCAGCTCACCCCAAGCCGGGACACTCTACGAGCAGTACTTC.

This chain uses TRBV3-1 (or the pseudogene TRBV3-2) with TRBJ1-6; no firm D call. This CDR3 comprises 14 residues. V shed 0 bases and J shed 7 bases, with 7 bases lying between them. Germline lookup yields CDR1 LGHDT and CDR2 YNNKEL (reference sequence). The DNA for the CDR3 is TGTGCCAGCAGCCAAGATTGGCAGAATTCACCCCTCCACTTT. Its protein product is CASSQDWQNSPLHF.

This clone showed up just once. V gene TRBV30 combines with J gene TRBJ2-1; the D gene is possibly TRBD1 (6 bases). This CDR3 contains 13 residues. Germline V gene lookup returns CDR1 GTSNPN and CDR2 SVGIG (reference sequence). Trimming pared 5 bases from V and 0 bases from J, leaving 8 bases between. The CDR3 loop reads CAWGGSSYNEQFF. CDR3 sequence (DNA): TGTGCCTGGGGGGGCAGCTCCTACAATGAGCAGTTCTTC.

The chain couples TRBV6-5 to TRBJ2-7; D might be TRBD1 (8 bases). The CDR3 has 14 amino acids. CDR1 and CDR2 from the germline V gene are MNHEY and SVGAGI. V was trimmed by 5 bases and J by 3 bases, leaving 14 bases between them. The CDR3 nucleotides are TGTGCCAGCAGTACAGGGGGGGGCTTCTACGAGCAGTACTTC. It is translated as CASSTGGGFYEQYF.

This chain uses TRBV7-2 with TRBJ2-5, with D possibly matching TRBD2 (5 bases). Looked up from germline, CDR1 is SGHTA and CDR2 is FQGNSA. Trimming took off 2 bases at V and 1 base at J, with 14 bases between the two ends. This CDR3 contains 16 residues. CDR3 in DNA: TGTGCCAGCAGCTTAACGGCGGTCGGGGTCCAAGAGACCCAGTACTTC. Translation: CASSLTAVGVQETQYF.

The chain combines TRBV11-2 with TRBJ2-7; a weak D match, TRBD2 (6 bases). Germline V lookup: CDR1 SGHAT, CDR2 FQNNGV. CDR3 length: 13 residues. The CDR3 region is CATVAAGSYEQYF. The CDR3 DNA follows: TGTGCTACGGTAGCGGCGGGCTCCTACGAGCAGTACTTC.

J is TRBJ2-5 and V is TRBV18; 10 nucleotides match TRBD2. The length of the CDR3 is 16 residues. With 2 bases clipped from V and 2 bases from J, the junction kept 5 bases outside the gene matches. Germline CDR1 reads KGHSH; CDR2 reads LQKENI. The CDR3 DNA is TGTGCCAGCTCACCAGGCCTAGCGGGGGTTCAAGAGACCCAGTACTTC. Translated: CASSPGLAGVQETQYF.

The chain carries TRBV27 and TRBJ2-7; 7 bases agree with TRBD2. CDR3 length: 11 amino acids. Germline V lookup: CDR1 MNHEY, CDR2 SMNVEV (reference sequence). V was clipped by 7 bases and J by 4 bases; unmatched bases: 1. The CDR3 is CASKAGYEQYF. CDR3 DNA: TGTGCCAGCAAAGCGGGATACGAGCAGTACTTC.

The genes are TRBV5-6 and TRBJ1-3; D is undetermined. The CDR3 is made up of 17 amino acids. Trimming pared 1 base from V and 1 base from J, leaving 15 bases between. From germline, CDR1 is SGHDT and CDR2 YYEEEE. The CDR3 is CASSLFGGTLSGNTIYF. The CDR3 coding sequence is TGTGCCAGCAGCTTGTTTGGCGGAACATTATCTGGAAACACCATATATTTT.

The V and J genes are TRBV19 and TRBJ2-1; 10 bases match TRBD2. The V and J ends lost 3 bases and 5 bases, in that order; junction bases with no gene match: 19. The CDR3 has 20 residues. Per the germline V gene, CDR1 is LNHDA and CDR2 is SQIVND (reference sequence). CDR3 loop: CASSMRGPSGGHRSDNEQFF. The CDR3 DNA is TGTGCCAGTAGTATGAGGGGGCCTAGCGGGGGCCATCGTTCGGACAATGAGCAGTTCTTC. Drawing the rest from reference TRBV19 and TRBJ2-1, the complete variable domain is DGGITQSPKYLFRKEGQNVTLSCEQNLNHDAMYWYRQDPGQGLRLIYYSQIVNDFQKGDIAEGYSVSREKKESFPLTVTSAQKNPTAFYLCASSMRGPSGGHRSDNEQFFGPGTRLTVL.

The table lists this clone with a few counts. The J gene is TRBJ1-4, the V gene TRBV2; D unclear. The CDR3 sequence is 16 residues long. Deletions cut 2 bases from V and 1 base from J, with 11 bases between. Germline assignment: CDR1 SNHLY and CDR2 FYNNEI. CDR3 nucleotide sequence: TGTGCCAGCAGTGAATTGACTGGCCGAACTAATGAAAAACTGTTTTTT. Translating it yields CASSELTGRTNEKLFF.

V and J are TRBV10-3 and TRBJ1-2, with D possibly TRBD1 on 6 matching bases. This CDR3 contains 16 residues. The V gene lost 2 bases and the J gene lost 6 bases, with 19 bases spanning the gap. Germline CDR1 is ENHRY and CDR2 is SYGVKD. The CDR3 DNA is TGTGCCATCAGTGAGGAAACAGGGAAAAAGGTGGATGGCTACACCTTC. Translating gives CAISEETGKKVDGYTF.

CDR3 bases: TGTGCCAGCAGTTCGAGGTTTACGCAGTATTTT. Translation: CASSSRFTQYF. The chain is built from TRBV12-3 or TRBV12-4 and TRBJ2-3; D is unclear. V lost 4 bases to trimming and J lost 8 bases, with 7 bases between them. CDR3 length: 11 residues.

The CDR3 bases are TGTGCCAGCAGTTTCGGGGAAATGAACACTGAAGCTTTCTTT. Its translation is CASSFGEMNTEAFF. The rearrangement joins TRBV27 to TRBJ1-1; D remains unclear. Trimming stripped 3 bases from V and 0 bases from J, with 8 bases between. Germline-derived CDR1 and CDR2 are MNHEY and SMNVEV (reference sequence). The CDR3 has 14 amino acids.

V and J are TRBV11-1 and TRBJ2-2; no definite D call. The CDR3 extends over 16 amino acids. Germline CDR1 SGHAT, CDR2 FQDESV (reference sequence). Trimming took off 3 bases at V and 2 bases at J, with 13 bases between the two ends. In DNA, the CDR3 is TGTGCCAGCAGCTTTGAACAGACCCTAAACACCGGGGAGCTGTTTTTT. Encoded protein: CASSFEQTLNTGELFF.